This TCR beta chain came from a study of prognosis after radiotherapy for stage I lung cancer. The overall study: Some 14 of the patients were found to have newly diagnosed primary stage I lung tumors, and roughly 5 were living with oligometastatic NSCLC after surgical resection of the primary tumor. The radiotherapy was SBRT split into 3 to 5 fractions, giving a biologically effective dose of at least 100 Gy.

With two-round multiplex PCR, TCR beta CDR3 sequences were amplified from genomic DNA. Primers (each specific to one TRBV or TRBJ gene) were used in first-round PCR. Universal primers featured in the second PCR round. TCRdb reprocessed the multiplex PCR reads with MiXCR, giving one entry per CDR3 protein. The sample gives over 10,000 distinct CDR3 sequences, about 51% of which show up once; approximately 30% is in the top ten. Per the germline V gene, CDR1 is SGHKS and CDR2 is YYEKEE (reference sequence). CDR3 length: 15 amino acids. V was clipped by 4 bases and J by 3 bases; unmatched bases: 6. With respect to this clonotype: Because the CDR3 is missing its conserved closing phenylalanine or tryptophan, this is likely a read error.

This TCR was sampled from a donor over 45 with non-small cell lung cancer. Sequencing used PBMCs, obtained before or after stereotactic body radiation therapy (not recorded which). The genes are TRBV5-5 and TRBJ2-7, with TRBD1 matching 11 bases. As DNA, the CDR3 is TGTGCCAGCAGCAATCCGGGACAGGGGGTCTACGAGCAGTACTCC. Encoded protein: CASSNPGQGVYEQYS.